The 27 T cell receptor beta chains below were found in one sample sequenced in a study of T-cell reconstitution after alpha-beta-depleted transplantation in children. Unique molecular identifiers were incorporated during preparation of the TCRbeta library. MiXCR, applied by TCRdb to the PCR reads, yields one record per CDR3 protein. The data show about 540,000 distinct CDR3 sequences, about a quarter seen once. The source was PBMCs, collected before TCRalphabeta/CD19-depleted stem cell transplant. The source of these receptors is a boy younger than two with Wiskott-Aldrich syndrome, due to receive a stem cell transplant.

The CDR3 nucleotides are TGCGCCAGCAGCTCTACGGGGGTTGGGGAGCAGTACTTC. The encoded protein is CASSSTGVGEQYF. V gene TRBV5-1 combines with J gene TRBJ2-7; possibly TRBD2 for D (6 bases). CDR3 length: 13 amino acids. Germline loops: CDR1 SGHRS, CDR2 YFSETQ. The V gene lost 3 bases and the J gene lost 7 bases, with 14 bases spanning the gap.

This sequence joins TRBV20-1 and TRBJ1-4, with D perhaps TRBD1 (5 bases). Trimming pared 3 bases from V and 7 bases from J, leaving 12 bases between. The germline V gene has CDR1 DFQATT and CDR2 SNEGSKA (reference sequence). The CDR3 totals 13 residues. The CDR3 loop is CSAREGGVEKLFF. For the CDR3, the DNA is TGCAGTGCTAGGGAGGGAGGGGTTGAAAAACTGTTTTTT.

V usage is TRBV27 and J usage is TRBJ2-7, with D possibly being TRBD1 (5 bases). Trimming took off 2 bases at V and 3 bases at J, with 8 bases between the two ends. CDR3 size: 13 residues. CDR1 is MNHEY and CDR2 is SMNVEV in the germline V gene (reference sequence). The CDR3 is CASSLKGLYEQYF. Written as DNA, the CDR3 is TGTGCCAGCAGTTTAAAGGGGCTCTACGAGCAGTACTTC.

There are a few counts of this clonotype. An end of the junction does not agree with germline; a read error may underlie this. The V gene is TRBV20-1, the J gene TRBJ2-1; tentatively, D is TRBD2 (5 bases). Germline V gives CDR1 DFQATT, CDR2 SNEGSKA (reference sequence). The CDR3 runs to 16 residues. The CDR3 is CSARAASTFSYNEQFF. In DNA, the CDR3 is TGCAGTGCGAGAGCGGCCTCCACATTCTCCTACAATGAGCAGTTCTTC.

This clonotype was observed a handful of times. The rearrangement links TRBV20-1 to TRBJ2-3; 9 bases are a match to TRBD1. Trimming removed 6 bases from V and 1 base from J; junction bases left unmatched: 8. This CDR3 is 15 amino acids long. Germline V lookup: CDR1 DFQATT, CDR2 SNEGSKA (reference sequence). The CDR3 region is CSAGGQGSGTDTQYF. The CDR3 nucleotides are TGCAGTGCGGGAGGACAGGGGAGTGGCACAGATACGCAGTATTTT.

This clonotype was seen a handful of times. This chain connects TRBV20-1 to TRBJ2-1; the D gene is possibly TRBD2 (5 bases). Germline CDR1 and CDR2: DFQATT and SNEGSKA (reference sequence). CDR3 length equals 14 residues. With 4 bases removed from V and 2 bases from J, the gap between germline ends came to 12 bases. CDR3 sequence reads: CSATPRLTYNEQFF. The CDR3 region has the DNA TGCAGTGCTACTCCCCGACTAACCTACAATGAGCAGTTCTTC.

The rearrangement uses TRBV29-1 and TRBJ2-1; TRBD1 matches 9 bases. The V and J ends lost 7 bases and 1 base, in that order; junction bases with no gene match: 8. The CDR3 consists of 15 residues. Germline-derived CDR1 and CDR2 are SQVTM and ANQGSEA. For the CDR3, the DNA is TGCAGCGGGACCCGGGACAGGGAATCCTACAATGAGCAGTTCTTC. It codes for CSGTRDRESYNEQFF.

The chain uses TRBV29-1 and TRBJ2-1; TRBD1 matches at 9 bases. CDR3 size: 12 residues. Germline CDR1 and CDR2: SQVTM and ANQGSEA. Unmatched junction bases numbered 3, after V lost 5 bases and J lost 7 bases. The CDR3 DNA reads TGCAGCGTTAAGACAGGGGGGAATGAGCAGTTCTTC. Amino acids: CSVKTGGNEQFF.

This clonotype appeared a few times. The gene calls are TRBV4-2 and TRBJ2-7; 10 nucleotides align to TRBD1. V shed 4 bases, J shed 0 bases, and the junction held 6 bases outside the gene matches. The CDR3 has 16 amino acids. Germline-derived CDR1 and CDR2 are LGHNA and YNFKEQ. The DNA for the CDR3 is TGTGCCAGCAGCCGAGGGGGGACAGGGGACTCCTACGAGCAGTACTTC. The encoded protein is CASSRGGTGDSYEQYF.

A few counts support this clonotype. V and J are TRBV12-3 or TRBV12-4 and TRBJ2-7; D uncertain. The V gene lost 5 bases and the J gene lost 6 bases, with 11 bases spanning the gap. This CDR3 comprises 12 residues. The CDR3 is CASSRDRSEQYF. The CDR3 DNA reads as TGTGCCAGCAGTCGCGACCGTAGCGAGCAGTACTTC.

This clonotype turned up a few times. The V call is TRBV5-1, the J call TRBJ2-6; tentatively, D is TRBD1 (5 bases). The V gene lost 0 bases and the J gene lost 18 bases, with 19 bases spanning the gap. Germline CDR1 and CDR2: SGHRS and YFSETQ. The CDR3 spans 14 residues. The CDR3 DNA reads TGCGCCAGCAGCTTGGATTCTTGGGGCGGCGGTTGGACTTTC. It codes for CASSLDSWGGGWTF. The variable domain in full, completed from reference TRBV5-1 and TRBJ2-6, reads KAGVTQTPRYLIKTRGQQVTLSCSPISGHRSVSWYQQTPGQGLQFLFEYFSETQRNKGNFPGRFSGRQFSNSRSEMNVSTLELGDSALYLCASSLDSWGGGWTFGAGSRLTVL.

This clonotype occurred a few times. The rearrangement links TRBV5-1 to TRBJ2-1; TRBD2 matches 16 bases. The CDR3 runs to 17 residues. J gave up 8 bases and V 4 bases, and 9 bases lay outside the gene matches. Per germline, CDR1 SGHRS and CDR2 YFSETQ. The CDR3 reads CASSLKGTSGRADEQFF. As DNA, the CDR3 is TGCGCCAGCAGCCTGAAAGGGACTAGCGGGAGGGCCGATGAGCAGTTCTTC.

This clonotype was counted only a few times. The chain uses TRBV30 and TRBJ2-3, with D tentatively TRBD2 (6 bases). Germline values: CDR1 GTSNPN, CDR2 SVGIG (reference sequence). Trimming took off 8 bases at V and 5 bases at J, with 20 bases between the two ends. The CDR3 loop spans 14 amino acids. Here the CDR3 reads CARAGGASGDTQYF. CDR3 bases: TGTGCCCGCGCAGGCGGGGCTTCTGGAGATACGCAGTATTTT.

A single count supports this clonotype. The rearrangement joins TRBV5-1 to TRBJ2-1, with a weak D call TRBD1 (6 bases). The V and J ends lost 0 bases and 9 bases respectively, with 13 bases between them. The CDR3 is made up of 14 amino acids. The germline V gene has CDR1 SGHRS and CDR2 YFSETQ. CDR3 bases: TGCGCCAGCAGCTTGGAGGGGGTGCGACCTGAGCAGTTCTTC. It specifies CASSLEGVRPEQFF. Supplemented by reference TRBV5-1 and TRBJ2-1, the full variable domain reads KAGVTQTPRYLIKTRGQQVTLSCSPISGHRSVSWYQQTPGQGLQFLFEYFSETQRNKGNFPGRFSGRQFSNSRSEMNVSTLELGDSALYLCASSLEGVRPEQFFGPGTRLTVL.

This clonotype has just a few counts. V gene TRBV5-1 combines with J gene TRBJ2-3; D is unresolved. The ends were cut back, 1 base at V and 0 bases at J, with 15 bases in the middle. Germline CDR1 SGHRS, CDR2 YFSETQ. The CDR3 is 17 residues long. Written as DNA, the CDR3 is TGCGCCAGCAGCTTGAGGGCAGTCCTACCTAGCACAGATACGCAGTATTTT. Translation gives CASSLRAVLPSTDTQYF.

The chain employs TRBV4-1 and TRBJ1-1; D remains ambiguous. The CDR3 runs 13 residues. Germline-derived CDR1 and CDR2 are MGHRA and YSYEKL. The germline V and J ends were trimmed by 0 bases and 3 bases, with 5 bases remaining between them. The CDR3 DNA follows: TGCGCCAGCAGCCAAGATGGGTACACTGAAGCTTTCTTT. Its translation: CASSQDGYTEAFF.

The CDR3 DNA reads as TGTGCCAGCAGTGCTCCAGGGGGGCTGGTGACCCAGTACTTC. Amino acid sequence: CASSAPGGLVTQYF. The chain employs TRBV25-1 and TRBJ2-5; D might be TRBD1 (7 bases). The CDR3 covers 14 residues. V was cut by 4 bases and J by 7 bases, with 16 bases left in between. The germline gives CDR1 MGHDK, CDR2 SYGVNS.

V and J are TRBV21-1 and TRBJ2-2; TRBD1, the D gene given by the table, was not confirmed from the DNA. TRBV21-1 represents a pseudogene. The CDR3 sequence is 22 residues long. The CDR3 sequence: CASSSRPQQPNFAQGQTGELFF. The CDR3 DNA is TGTGCCAGCAGCAGCCGCCCTCAGCAGCCCAACTTCGCTCAGGGGCAGACCGGGGAGCTGTTTTTT.

This clonotype came up many times. A read error may account for a junction end that differs from germline. This chain uses TRBV5-1 with TRBJ2-3, with 7 bases aligning to TRBD1. Germline values: CDR1 SGHRS, CDR2 YFSETQ. CDR3 length: 14 amino acids. The CDR3 sequence is CASSLDRGTDTQYF. For the CDR3, the DNA is TGTGCCAGCAGCTTAGACAGGGGCACAGATACGCAGTATTTT. The full variable domain, completed using reference TRBV5-1 and TRBJ2-3, is KAGVTQTPRYLIKTRGQQVTLSCSPISGHRSVSWYQQTPGQGLQFLFEYFSETQRNKGNFPGRFSGRQFSNSRSEMNVSTLELGDSALYLCASSLDRGTDTQYFGPGTRLTVL.

This clonotype was recorded a few times. The CDR3 DNA sequence: TGCGCCAGCAGCTTGGAGGGGAAGAGCACTGAAGCTTTCTTT. Translating gives CASSLEGKSTEAFF. The chain uses TRBV5-1 and TRBJ1-1; D is possibly TRBD1 (5 bases). The CDR3 has 14 amino acids. Germline values: CDR1 SGHRS, CDR2 YFSETQ. V was clipped by 0 bases and J by 4 bases, with 10 bases between them.

This sequence joins TRBV7-9 and TRBJ2-7; 7 nucleotides match TRBD2. The CDR3 runs to 15 residues. V was pared by 3 bases and J by 0 bases, with 5 bases of the junction left unmatched. Germline values: CDR1 SEHNR, CDR2 FQNEAQ (reference sequence). The CDR3 sequence: CASSFSSGTSYEQYF. The CDR3, as DNA: TGTGCCAGCAGCTTCTCTAGCGGAACCTCCTACGAGCAGTACTTC.

This clonotype was counted between two and nine times. This sequence joins TRBV20-1 and TRBJ1-5; TRBD1 is a possible D gene (5 bases). Germline V gene lookup returns CDR1 DFQATT and CDR2 SNEGSKA (reference sequence). The CDR3 is 14 amino acids. Trimming stripped 4 bases from V and 0 bases from J, with 10 bases between. CDR3 coding DNA: TGCAGTGCTATGGGGCAGCTTAGCAATCAGCCCCAGCATTTT. It encodes CSAMGQLSNQPQHF.

Comment on this clonotype: Germline is not matched at one junction end, which may reflect a read error. The chain is built from TRBV6-6 and TRBJ2-2, with D hard to call. The CDR3 contains 12 residues. Germline V gene sequence: CDR1 MNHNY, CDR2 SVGAGI (reference sequence). The chain's CDR3 is CASRYTTGELFF. As DNA, the CDR3 is TGTGCCAGCCGTTACACCACCGGGGAGCTGTTTTTT.

V is TRBV5-1 and J is TRBJ2-1, with 8 positions matching TRBD2. Germline V gene data show CDR1 as SGHRS and CDR2 as YFSETQ. CDR3 length: 15 amino acids. V dropped 5 bases and J dropped 6; count of bases not matched to a gene: 10. The CDR3 sequence is CASRTPGLAFNEQFF. The CDR3 DNA follows: TGCGCCAGCAGGACCCCCGGACTAGCTTTCAATGAGCAGTTCTTC.

This clonotype has just a few counts. The V and J genes are TRBV20-1 and TRBJ2-7; 10 bases map to TRBD1. Germline loops: CDR1 DFQATT, CDR2 SNEGSKA (reference sequence). The CDR3 sequence is 12 residues long. V gave up 1 base and J gave up 9 bases; unmatched junction bases: 3. In nucleotides, the CDR3 is TGCAGTGCTAGAGGGGGGGACAGGGGGCAGTACTTC. As protein: CSARGGDRGQYF.

The chain joins TRBV7-9 to TRBJ1-1, with TRBD1 as a possible D gene (6 bases). V was clipped by 4 bases and J by 2 bases, with 17 bases between them. The germline CDR1 and CDR2 sequences are SEHNR and FQNEAQ (reference sequence). This CDR3 region has 16 residues. The CDR3 is CASSSPLGGSNTEAFF. The CDR3 DNA is TGTGCCAGCAGCTCCCCCTTAGGGGGGTCCAACACTGAAGCTTTCTTT.

In this sample, this clonotype turned up a few times. The CDR3 spells CASSHLTTGLAGVNEQFF. In DNA, the CDR3 is TGTGCCAGCAGCCACCTTACGACGGGACTAGCGGGAGTGAATGAGCAGTTCTTC. This chain links TRBV3-1 with TRBJ2-1; TRBD2 matches at 14 bases. There are 18 residues in the CDR3. The germline gives CDR1 LGHDT, CDR2 YNNKEL (reference sequence). The trim removed 3 bases at V and 7 bases at J, leaving 11 bases unmatched.